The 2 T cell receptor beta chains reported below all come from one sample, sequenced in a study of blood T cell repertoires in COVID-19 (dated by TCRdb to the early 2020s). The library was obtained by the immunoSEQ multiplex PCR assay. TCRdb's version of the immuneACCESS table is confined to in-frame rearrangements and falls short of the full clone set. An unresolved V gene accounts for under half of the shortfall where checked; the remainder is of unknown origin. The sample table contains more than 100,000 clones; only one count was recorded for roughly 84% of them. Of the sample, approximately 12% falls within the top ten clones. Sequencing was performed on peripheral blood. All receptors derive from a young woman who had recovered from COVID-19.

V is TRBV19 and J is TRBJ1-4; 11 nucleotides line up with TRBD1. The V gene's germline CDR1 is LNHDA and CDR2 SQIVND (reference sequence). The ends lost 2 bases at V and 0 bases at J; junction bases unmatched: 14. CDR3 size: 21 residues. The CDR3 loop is CASSIRPGTGGFITTNEKLFF. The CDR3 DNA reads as TGTGCCAGTAGTATAAGACCCGGGACAGGGGGTTTTATAACAACTAATGAAAAACTGTTTTTT.

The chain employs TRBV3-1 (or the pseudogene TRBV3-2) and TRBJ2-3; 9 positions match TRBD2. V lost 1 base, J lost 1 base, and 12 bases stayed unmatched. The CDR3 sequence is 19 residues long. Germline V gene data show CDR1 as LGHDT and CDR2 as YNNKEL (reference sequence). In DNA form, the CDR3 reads TGTGCCAGCAGCCAAGCCACCATGGGGGCGGGGGGGCGCACAGATACGCAGTATTTT. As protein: CASSQATMGAGGRTDTQYF.